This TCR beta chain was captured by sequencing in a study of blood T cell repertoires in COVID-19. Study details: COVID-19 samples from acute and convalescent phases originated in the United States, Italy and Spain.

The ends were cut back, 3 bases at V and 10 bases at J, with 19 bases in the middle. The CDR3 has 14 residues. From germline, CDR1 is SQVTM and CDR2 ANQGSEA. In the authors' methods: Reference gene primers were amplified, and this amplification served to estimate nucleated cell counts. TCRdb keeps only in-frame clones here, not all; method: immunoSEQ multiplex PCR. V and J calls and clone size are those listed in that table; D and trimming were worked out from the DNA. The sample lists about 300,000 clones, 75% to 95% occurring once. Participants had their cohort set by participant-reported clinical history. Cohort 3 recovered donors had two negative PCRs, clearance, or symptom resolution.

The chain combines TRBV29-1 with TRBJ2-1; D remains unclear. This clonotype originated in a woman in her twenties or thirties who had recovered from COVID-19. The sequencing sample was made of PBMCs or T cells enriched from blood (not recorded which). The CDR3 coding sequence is TGCAGCGTTGATACCCCTCCAGGTTCCCGGGAGCAGTTCTTC. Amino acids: CSVDTPPGSREQFF.